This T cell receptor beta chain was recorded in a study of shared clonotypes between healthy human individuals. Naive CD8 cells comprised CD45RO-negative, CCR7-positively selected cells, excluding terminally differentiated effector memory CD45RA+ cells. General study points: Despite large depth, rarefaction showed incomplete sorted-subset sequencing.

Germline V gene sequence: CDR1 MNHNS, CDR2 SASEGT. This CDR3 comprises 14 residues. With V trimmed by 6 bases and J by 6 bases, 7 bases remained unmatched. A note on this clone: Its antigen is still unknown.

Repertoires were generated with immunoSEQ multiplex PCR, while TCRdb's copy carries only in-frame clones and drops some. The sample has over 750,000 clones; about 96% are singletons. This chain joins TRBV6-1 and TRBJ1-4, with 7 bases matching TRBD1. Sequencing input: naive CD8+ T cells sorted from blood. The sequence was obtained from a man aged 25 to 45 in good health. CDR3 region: CASRSGTEDEKLFF. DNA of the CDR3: TGTGCCAGCAGGTCCGGGACAGAAGATGAAAAACTGTTTTTT.